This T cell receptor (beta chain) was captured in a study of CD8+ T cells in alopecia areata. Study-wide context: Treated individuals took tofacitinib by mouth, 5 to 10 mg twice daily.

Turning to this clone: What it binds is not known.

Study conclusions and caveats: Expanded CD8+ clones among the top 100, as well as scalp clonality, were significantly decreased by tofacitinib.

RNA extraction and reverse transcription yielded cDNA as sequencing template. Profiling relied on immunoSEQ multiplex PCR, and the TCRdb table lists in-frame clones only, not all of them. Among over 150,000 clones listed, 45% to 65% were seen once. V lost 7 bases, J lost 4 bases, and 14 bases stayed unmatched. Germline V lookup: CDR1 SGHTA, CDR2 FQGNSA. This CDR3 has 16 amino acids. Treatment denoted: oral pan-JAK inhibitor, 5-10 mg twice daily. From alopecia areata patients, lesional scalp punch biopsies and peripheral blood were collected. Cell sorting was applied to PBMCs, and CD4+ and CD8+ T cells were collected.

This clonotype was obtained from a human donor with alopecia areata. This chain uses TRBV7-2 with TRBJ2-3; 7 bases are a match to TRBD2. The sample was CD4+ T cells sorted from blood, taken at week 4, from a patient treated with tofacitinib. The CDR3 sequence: CASNAATGGVSDTQYF. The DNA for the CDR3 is TGTGCCAGCAACGCCGCTACGGGAGGTGTCTCAGATACGCAGTATTTT.